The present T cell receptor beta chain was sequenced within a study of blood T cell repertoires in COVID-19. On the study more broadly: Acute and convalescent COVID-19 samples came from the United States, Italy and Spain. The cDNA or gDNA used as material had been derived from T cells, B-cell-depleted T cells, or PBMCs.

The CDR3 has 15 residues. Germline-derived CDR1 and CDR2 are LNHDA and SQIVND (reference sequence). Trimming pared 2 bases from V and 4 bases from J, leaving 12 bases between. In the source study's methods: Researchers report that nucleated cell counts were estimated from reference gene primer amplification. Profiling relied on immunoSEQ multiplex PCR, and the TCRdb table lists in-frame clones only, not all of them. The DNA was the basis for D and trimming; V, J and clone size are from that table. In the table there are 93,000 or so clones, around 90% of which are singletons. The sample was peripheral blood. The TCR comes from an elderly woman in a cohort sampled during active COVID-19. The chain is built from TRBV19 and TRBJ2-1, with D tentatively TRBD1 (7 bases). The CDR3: CASSIQGGTYNEQFF. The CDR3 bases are TGTGCCAGTAGTATACAGGGGGGAACTTACAATGAGCAGTTCTTC.